These T cell receptor beta chains were read from a single sample in a study of spatial heterogeneity in lung cancer. TCRdb re-called the 5' RACE reads through MiXCR, storing one row per CDR3 protein. The sample includes roughly 5,700 distinct CDR3 sequences, roughly an eighth seen only once; the top ten take roughly 15%. The sequencing used lung tumor tissue, collected at surgery. The receptors shown here come from a female donor with early-stage non-small cell lung cancer. Each CDR3 is given with its conserved first and last residue. D genes are given only for firm matches. Clone size is shown for a subset of rows, as once, few, many or a class of expanded clone.

>NA|TRBJ2-1|TRBV12-5|TRBD2
TGTGCTAGTGGTTTGGGCCCTGGACTAGCGGCAAGCAATGAGCAGTTCTTC
CASGLGPGLAASNEQFF
>NA|TRBJ2-2|TRBV2|NA
TGTGCCAGCAATCCCGGGAGGAACACCGGGGAGCTGTTTTTT
CASNPGRNTGELFF
>many|TRBJ1-1|TRBV6-2/TRBV6-3|NA
TGTGCCAGCGGGCGAGAGGTGCGTCCGACTGAAGCTTTCTTT
CASGREVRPTEAFF
>many|TRBJ2-3|TRBV2|TRBD2
TGTGCCAGCAGTGAAAACGGACTAGAGAATACGCAGTATTTT
CASSENGLENTQYF
>medium-sized|TRBJ1-6|TRBV6-5|TRBD1
TGTGCCAGCAGTTATTCTCCACAGGGGGCGGTTAATTCACCCCTCCACTTT
CASSYSPQGAVNSPLHF
>medium-sized|TRBJ2-2|TRBV7-2|NA
TGTGCCACCCCTTCCGGTGGAGGGGCGAGTTTGATCACCGGGGAGCTGTTTTTT
CATPSGGGASLITGELFF
>many|TRBJ2-7|TRBV7-2|TRBD2
TGTGCCAGCAGCTTTGGGACTAGCGGGTTCTACGAGCAGTACTTC
CASSFGTSGFYEQYF
>many|TRBJ1-5|TRBV24-1|TRBD1
TGTGCCACCAGCCGGACAGGGTTTCAGCCCCAGCATTTT
CATSRTGFQPQHF
>medium-sized|TRBJ1-5|TRBV18|NA
TGTGCCAGCTCACCGGTACCCGGACATCAGGGTCAGCCCCAGCATTTT
CASSPVPGHQGQPQHF
>medium-sized|TRBJ2-5|TRBV29-1|TRBD2
TGCAGCGTTGTGATTGCGGGAGGTGAGACCCAGTACTTC
CSVVIAGGETQYF